This T cell receptor (beta chain) was identified during a study of blood T cells in healthy people across ages. Notes on the study in general: Long-lived donors had more naive CD4+ cells and higher diversity than aged donors. Older age coincided with a roughly linear decline in TCR beta diversity per million T cells.

With a J-beta primer mix and a sample-barcoded 5' primer, a second PCR ran about 6 to 11 cycles. A template-switch adaptor containing 12 random nucleotides labeled each cDNA molecule. TCRdb re-analysed the 5' RACE reads in MiXCR, keeping a single row per CDR3 protein. This sample yields roughly 830,000 distinct CDR3 sequences, of which around 68% are seen a single time; about 30% belongs to the top ten. In regard to this clonotype: The antigen remains undetermined.

The TCR sequence derives from a man aged 30 to 39 in good health. Sequences were obtained from blood.

CDR3 in amino acids: CASSVEALHTDTQYF. For the CDR3, the DNA is TGTGCCAGCAGCGTAGAGGCGCTTCACACAGATACGCAGTATTTT. V usage is TRBV9 and J usage is TRBJ2-3; D not resolved. The CDR3 has 15 amino acids. In germline, CDR1 is SGDLS, CDR2 YYNGEE. Trimming shortened V by 0 bases and J by 2 bases, and 10 bases separated the two germline ends.